The present entry profiles one T cell receptor (beta chain) with its context. This sample was included in a study of cytomegalovirus exposure and HLA in healthy donors. Whole-study context: Some 85 million unique TCRs from HLA-typed donors were held in an early data release.

It was with 60 Vbeta and 13 Jbeta primers that the PCR ran. Method: immunoSEQ multiplex PCR; TCRdb's copy keeps in-frame clones and lacks some. Of fewer than 150,000 clones listed, roughly three quarters were seen once; the top ten hold around 2.9%. This CDR3 is built from 14 residues. Germline V gene sequence: CDR1 SGHDT, CDR2 YYEEEE. Germline trimming cut 0 bases from V and 4 bases from J; bases unmatched to any gene: 1. The origin of this receptor is a man aged 30 to 45 in good health and CMV-seronegative. The chain has TRBV5-6 and TRBJ1-1; 9 positions agree with TRBD1. The sequenced sample was PBMCs. The CDR3 DNA is TGTGCCAGCAGCTTGGGGGGACAGGGCACTGAAGCTTTCTTT. It yields the protein CASSLGGQGTEAFF.